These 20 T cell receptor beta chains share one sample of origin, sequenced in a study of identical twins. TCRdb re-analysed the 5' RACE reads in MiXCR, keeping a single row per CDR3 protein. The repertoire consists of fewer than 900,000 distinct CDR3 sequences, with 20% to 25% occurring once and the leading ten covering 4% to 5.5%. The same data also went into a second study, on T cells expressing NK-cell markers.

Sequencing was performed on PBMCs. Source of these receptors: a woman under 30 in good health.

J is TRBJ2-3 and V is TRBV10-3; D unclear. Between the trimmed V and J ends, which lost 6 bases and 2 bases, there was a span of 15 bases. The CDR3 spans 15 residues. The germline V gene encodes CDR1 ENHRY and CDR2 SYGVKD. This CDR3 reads CAISPRVGPTDTQYF. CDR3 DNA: TGTGCCATCAGCCCGCGTGTGGGCCCCACAGATACGCAGTATTTT.

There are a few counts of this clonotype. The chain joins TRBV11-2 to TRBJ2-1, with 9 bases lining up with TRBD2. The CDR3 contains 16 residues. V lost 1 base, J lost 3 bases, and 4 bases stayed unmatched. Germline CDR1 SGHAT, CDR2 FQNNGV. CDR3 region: CASSLVTAGGYNEQFF. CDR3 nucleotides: TGTGCCAGCAGCTTAGTAACAGCGGGAGGCTACAATGAGCAGTTCTTC.

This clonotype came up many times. The CDR3: CASSGLGGSYNEQFF. The CDR3 DNA follows: TGTGCCAGCAGTGGCCTAGGGGGCTCCTACAATGAGCAGTTCTTC. The gene calls are TRBV6-1 and TRBJ2-1, with a weak D call TRBD1 (6 bases). This CDR3 is built from 15 residues. Trimming took 4 bases from V and 0 from J, leaving 10 bases between them. The germline CDR1 and CDR2 sequences are MNHNS and SASEGT.

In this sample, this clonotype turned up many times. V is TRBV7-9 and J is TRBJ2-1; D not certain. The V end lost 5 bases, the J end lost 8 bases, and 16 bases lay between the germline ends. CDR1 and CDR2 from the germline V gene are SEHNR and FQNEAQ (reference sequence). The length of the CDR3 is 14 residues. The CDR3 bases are TGTGCCAGCAGCCGCGACGGCGGTACCGATGAGCAGTTCTTC. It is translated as CASSRDGGTDEQFF.

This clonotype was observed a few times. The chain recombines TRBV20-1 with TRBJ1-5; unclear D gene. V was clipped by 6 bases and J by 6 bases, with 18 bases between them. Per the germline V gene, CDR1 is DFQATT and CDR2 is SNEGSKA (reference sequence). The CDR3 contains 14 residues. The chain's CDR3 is CSAREPGTPQPQHF. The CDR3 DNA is TGCAGTGCCCGGGAGCCAGGAACGCCTCAGCCCCAGCATTTT.

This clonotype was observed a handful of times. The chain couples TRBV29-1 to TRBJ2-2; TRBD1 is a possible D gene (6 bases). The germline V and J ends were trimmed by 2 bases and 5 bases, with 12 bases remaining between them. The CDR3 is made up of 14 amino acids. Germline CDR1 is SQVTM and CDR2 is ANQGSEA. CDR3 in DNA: TGCAGCGTTGAACCAACAGGGATAACCGGGGAGCTGTTTTTT. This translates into CSVEPTGITGELFF.

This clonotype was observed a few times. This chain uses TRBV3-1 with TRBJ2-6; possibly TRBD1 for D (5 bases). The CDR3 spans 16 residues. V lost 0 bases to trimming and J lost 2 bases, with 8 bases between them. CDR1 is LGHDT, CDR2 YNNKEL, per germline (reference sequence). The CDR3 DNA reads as TGTGCCAGCAGCCAAGATCAGGGCACTGGGGCCAACGTCCTGACTTTC. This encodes CASSQDQGTGANVLTF.

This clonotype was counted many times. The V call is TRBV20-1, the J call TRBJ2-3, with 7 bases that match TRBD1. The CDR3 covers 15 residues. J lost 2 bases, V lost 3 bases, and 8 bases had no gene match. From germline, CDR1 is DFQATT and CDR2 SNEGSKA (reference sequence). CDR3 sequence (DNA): TGCAGTGCTAGGCAGGGGGATCGCGACACAGATACGCAGTATTTT. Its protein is CSARQGDRDTDTQYF.

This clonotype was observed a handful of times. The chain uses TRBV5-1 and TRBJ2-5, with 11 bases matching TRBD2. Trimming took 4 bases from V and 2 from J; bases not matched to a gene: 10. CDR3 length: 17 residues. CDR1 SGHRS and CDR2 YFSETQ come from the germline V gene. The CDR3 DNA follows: TGCGCCAGCAGCCGGGGGCTAGCGGGAGGATCGCAAGAGACCCAGTACTTC. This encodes CASSRGLAGGSQETQYF.

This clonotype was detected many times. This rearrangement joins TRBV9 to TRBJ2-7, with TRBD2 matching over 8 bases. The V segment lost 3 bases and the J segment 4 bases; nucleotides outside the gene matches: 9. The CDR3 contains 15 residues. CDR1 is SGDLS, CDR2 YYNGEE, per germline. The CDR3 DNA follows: TGTGCCAGCAGCGCCCAGTCGGGAGGGCCTTACGAGCAGTACTTC. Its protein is CASSAQSGGPYEQYF.

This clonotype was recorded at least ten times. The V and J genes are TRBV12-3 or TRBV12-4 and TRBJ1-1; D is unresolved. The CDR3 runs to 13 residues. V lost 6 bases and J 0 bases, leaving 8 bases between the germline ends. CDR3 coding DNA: TGTGCCAGCAGCTCAGAAATGAACACTGAAGCTTTCTTT. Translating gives CASSSEMNTEAFF.

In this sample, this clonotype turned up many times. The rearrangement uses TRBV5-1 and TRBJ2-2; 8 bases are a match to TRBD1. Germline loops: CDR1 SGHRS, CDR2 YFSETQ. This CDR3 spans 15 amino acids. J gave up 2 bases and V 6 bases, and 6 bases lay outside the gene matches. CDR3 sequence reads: CASKKDRENTGELFF. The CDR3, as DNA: TGCGCCAGCAAAAAGGACAGGGAAAACACCGGGGAGCTGTTTTTT.

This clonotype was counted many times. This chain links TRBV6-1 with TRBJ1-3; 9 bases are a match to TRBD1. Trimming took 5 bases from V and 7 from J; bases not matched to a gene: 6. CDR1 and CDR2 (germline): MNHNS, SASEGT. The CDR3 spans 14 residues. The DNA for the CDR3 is TGTGCCAGCAGTCCCCGGGACAGGGATAACACCATATATTTT. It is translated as CASSPRDRDNTIYF.

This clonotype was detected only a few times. CDR3 amino acids: CASSVKTGDDFSYEQYF. DNA of the CDR3: TGTGCCAGCAGTGTCAAGACAGGGGACGACTTCTCCTACGAGCAGTACTTC. V usage is TRBV25-1 and J usage is TRBJ2-7; 8 nucleotides line up with TRBD1. This CDR3 comprises 17 residues. The V gene end was trimmed by 4 bases and the J gene end by 0 bases; junction bases not matched to a gene: 11. Germline assignment: CDR1 MGHDK and CDR2 SYGVNS.

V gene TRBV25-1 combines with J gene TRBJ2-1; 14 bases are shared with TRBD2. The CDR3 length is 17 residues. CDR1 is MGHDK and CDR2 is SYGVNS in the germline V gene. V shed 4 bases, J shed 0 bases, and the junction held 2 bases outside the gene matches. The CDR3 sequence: CASSVGTSGSSYNEQFF. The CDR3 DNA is TGTGCCAGCAGTGTCGGGACTAGCGGGAGCTCCTACAATGAGCAGTTCTTC. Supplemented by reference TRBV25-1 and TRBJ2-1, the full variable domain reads EADIYQTPRYLVIGTGKKITLECSQTMGHDKMYWYQQDPGMELHLIHYSYGVNSTEKGDLSSESTVSRIRTEHFPLTLESARPSHTSQYLCASSVGTSGSSYNEQFFGPGTRLTVL.

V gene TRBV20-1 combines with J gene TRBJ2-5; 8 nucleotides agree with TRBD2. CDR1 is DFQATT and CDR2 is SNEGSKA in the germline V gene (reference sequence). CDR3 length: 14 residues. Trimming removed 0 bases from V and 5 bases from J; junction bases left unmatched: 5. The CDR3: CSAREGLGGETQYF. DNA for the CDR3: TGCAGTGCTAGAGAGGGACTAGGGGGTGAGACCCAGTACTTC.

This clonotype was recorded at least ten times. The CDR3 sequence: CASSLAGEWKLNTEAFF. The CDR3 DNA reads as TGTGCCAGCAGCTTGGCGGGGGAGTGGAAGCTCAACACTGAAGCTTTCTTT. The rearrangement links TRBV5-5 to TRBJ1-1, with D possibly matching TRBD1 (5 bases). V lost 0 bases and J 2 bases, leaving 17 bases between the germline ends. The germline V gene encodes CDR1 SGHKS and CDR2 YYEKEE (reference sequence). This CDR3 has 17 amino acids.

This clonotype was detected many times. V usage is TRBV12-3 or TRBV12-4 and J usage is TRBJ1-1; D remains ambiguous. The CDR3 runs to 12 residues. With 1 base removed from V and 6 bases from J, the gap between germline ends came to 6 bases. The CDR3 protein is CASSLGQAEAFF. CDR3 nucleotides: TGTGCCAGCAGTTTAGGGCAGGCTGAAGCTTTCTTT.

The CDR3 here is CASSSAGTGNYEQYF. The CDR3 DNA is TGTGCCAGCAGCTCCGCCGGGACAGGGAACTACGAGCAGTACTTC. The chain employs TRBV5-6 and TRBJ2-7, with TRBD1 identical over 9 bases. The V segment lost 3 bases and the J segment 3 bases; nucleotides outside the gene matches: 7. This CDR3 is built from 15 residues. Germline V gene data show CDR1 as SGHDT and CDR2 as YYEEEE. The whole variable domain, remainder taken from reference TRBV5-6 and TRBJ2-7, is DAGVTQSPTHLIKTRGQQVTLRCSPKSGHDTVSWYQQALGQGPQFIFQYYEEEERQRGNFPDRFSGHQFPNYSSELNVNALLLGDSALYLCASSSAGTGNYEQYFGPGTRLTVT.

CDR3 coding DNA: TGTGCCAGCAGCCCTGACGGCGTAGCCTCTGAAGCTTTCTTT. Translating gives CASSPDGVASEAFF. This rearrangement joins TRBV6-1 to TRBJ1-1; no clear D. From germline, CDR1 is MNHNS and CDR2 SASEGT. The CDR3 spans 14 residues. V lost 6 bases and J 6 bases, leaving 17 bases between the germline ends.